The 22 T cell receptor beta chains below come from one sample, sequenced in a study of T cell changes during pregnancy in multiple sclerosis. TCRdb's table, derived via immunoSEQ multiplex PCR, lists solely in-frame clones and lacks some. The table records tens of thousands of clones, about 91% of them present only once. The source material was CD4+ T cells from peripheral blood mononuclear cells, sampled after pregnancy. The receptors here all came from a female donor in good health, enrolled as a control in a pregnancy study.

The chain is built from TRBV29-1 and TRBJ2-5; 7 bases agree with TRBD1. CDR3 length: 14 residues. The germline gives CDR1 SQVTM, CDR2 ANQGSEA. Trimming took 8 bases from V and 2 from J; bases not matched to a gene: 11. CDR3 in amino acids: CSTTDRASQETQYF. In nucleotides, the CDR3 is TGCAGCACTACCGACAGGGCATCTCAAGAGACCCAGTACTTC. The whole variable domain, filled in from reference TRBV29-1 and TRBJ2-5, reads SAVISQKPSRDICQRGTSLTIQCQVDSQVTMMFWYRQQPGQSLTLIATANQGSEATYESGFVIDKFPISRPNLTFSTLTVSNMSPEDSSIYLCSTTDRASQETQYFGPGTRLLVL.

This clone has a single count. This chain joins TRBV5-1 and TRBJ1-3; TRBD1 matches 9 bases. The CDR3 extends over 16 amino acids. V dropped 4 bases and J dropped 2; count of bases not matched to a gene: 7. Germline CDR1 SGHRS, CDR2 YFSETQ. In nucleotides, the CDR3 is TGCGCCAGCAGCCCGGGACAGGGTACTGCTGGAAACACCATATATTTT. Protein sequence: CASSPGQGTAGNTIYF. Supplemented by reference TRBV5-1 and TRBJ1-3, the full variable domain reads KAGVTQTPRYLIKTRGQQVTLSCSPISGHRSVSWYQQTPGQGLQFLFEYFSETQRNKGNFPGRFSGRQFSNSRSEMNVSTLELGDSALYLCASSPGQGTAGNTIYFGEGSWLTVV.

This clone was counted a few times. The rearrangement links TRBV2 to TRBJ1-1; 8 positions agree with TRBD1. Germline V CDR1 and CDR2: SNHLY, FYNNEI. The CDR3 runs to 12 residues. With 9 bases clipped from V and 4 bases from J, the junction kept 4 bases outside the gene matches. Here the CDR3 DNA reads TGTGCCAGACGGACAGGGATCACTGAAGCTTTCTTT. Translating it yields CARRTGITEAFF.

In DNA form, the CDR3 reads TGTGCCAGCAGTTCTACGGGACACGGACTAGCGGCATCCTACGAGCAGTACTTC. Protein sequence: CASSSTGHGLAASYEQYF. The chain recombines TRBV28 with TRBJ2-7; 10 bases map to TRBD2. Per the germline V gene, CDR1 is MDHEN and CDR2 is SYDVKM. This CDR3 has 18 residues. Trimming cost V 4 bases and J 1 base; bases outside gene matches: 13.

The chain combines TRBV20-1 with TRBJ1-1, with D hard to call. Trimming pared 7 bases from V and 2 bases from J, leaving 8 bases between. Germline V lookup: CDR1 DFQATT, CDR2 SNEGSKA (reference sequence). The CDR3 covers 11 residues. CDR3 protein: CSGRVNTEAFF. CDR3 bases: TGCAGTGGGAGAGTTAACACTGAAGCTTTCTTT.

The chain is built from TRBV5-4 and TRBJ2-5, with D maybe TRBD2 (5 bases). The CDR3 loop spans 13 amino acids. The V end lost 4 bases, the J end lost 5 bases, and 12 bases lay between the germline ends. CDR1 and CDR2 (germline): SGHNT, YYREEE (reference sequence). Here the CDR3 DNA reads TGTGCCAGCAGCGCGGACCGAGGGGAGACCCAGTACTTC. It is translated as CASSADRGETQYF.

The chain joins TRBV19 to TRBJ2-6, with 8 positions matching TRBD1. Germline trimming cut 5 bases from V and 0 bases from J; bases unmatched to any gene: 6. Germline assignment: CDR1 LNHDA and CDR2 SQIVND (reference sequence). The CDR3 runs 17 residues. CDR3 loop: CASSSGTGLSGANVLTF. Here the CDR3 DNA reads TGTGCCAGTAGTTCCGGGACAGGCCTCTCTGGGGCCAACGTCCTGACTTTC.

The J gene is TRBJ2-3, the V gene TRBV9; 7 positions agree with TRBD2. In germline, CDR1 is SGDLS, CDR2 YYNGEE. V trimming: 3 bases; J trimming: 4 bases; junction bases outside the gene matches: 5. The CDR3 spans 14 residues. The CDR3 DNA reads TGTGCCAGCAGCGCCCAAGGACTAGCAGATACGCAGTATTTT. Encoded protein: CASSAQGLADTQYF. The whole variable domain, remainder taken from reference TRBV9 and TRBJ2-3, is DSGVTQTPKHLITATGQRVTLRCSPRSGDLSVYWYQQSLDQGLQFLIQYYNGEERAKGNILERFSAQQFPDLHSELNLSSLELGDSALYFCASSAQGLADTQYFGPGTRLTVL.

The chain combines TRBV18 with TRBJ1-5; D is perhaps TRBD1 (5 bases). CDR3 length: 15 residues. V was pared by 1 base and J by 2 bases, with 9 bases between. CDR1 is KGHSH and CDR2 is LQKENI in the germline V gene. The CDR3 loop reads CASSPQEGGNQPQHF. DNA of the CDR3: TGTGCCAGCTCACCACAGGAAGGGGGCAATCAGCCCCAGCATTTT.

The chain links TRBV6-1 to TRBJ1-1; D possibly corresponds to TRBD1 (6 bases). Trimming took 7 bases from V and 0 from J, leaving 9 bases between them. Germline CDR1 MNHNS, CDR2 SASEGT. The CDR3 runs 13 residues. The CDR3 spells CASKGVLNTEAFF. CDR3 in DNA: TGTGCCAGCAAGGGGGTCCTGAACACTGAAGCTTTCTTT.

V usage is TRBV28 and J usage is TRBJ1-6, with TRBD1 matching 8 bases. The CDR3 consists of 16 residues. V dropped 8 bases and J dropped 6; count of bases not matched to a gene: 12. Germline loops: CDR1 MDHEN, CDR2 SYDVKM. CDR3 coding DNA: TGTGCCAGCCGCGGCACAGGGGGACCGATTAATTCACCCCTCCACTTT. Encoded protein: CASRGTGGPINSPLHF.

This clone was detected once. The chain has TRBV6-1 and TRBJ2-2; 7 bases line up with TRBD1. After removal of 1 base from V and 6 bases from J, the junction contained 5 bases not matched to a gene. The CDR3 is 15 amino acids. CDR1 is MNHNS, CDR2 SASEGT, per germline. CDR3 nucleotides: TGTGCCAGCAGTGAAGACAGGGGTTGGGCCGGGGAGCTGTTTTTT. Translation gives CASSEDRGWAGELFF.

The CDR3 region is CASSQDGDTGSYGYTF. The CDR3 DNA reads TGCGCCAGCAGCCAAGACGGGGACACAGGGAGCTATGGCTACACCTTC. The genes are TRBV4-1 and TRBJ1-2; D possibly corresponds to TRBD1 (6 bases). CDR1 MGHRA and CDR2 YSYEKL come from the germline V gene. Trimming stripped 0 bases from V and 4 bases from J, with 15 bases between. This CDR3 spans 16 amino acids.

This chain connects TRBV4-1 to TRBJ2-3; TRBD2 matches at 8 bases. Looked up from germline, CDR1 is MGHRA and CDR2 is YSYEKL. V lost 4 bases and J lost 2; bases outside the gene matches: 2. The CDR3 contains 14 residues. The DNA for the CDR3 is TGCGCCAGCAGCCGAGCGGGGGTCACAGATACGCAGTATTTT. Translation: CASSRAGVTDTQYF.

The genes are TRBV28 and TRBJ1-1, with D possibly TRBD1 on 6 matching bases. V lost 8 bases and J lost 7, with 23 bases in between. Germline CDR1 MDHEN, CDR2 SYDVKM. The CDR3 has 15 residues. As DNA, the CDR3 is TGTGCCAGCGCATCCCTTGCGGGGGGCCTCGGTGAAGCTTTCTTT. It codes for CASASLAGGLGEAFF.

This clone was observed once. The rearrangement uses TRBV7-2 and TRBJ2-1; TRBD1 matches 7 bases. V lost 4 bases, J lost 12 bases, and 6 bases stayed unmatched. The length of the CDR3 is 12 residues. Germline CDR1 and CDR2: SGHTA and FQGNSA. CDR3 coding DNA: TGTGCCAGCAGCTCGGGGCGGACAGGGCAGTTCTTC. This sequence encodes CASSSGRTGQFF.

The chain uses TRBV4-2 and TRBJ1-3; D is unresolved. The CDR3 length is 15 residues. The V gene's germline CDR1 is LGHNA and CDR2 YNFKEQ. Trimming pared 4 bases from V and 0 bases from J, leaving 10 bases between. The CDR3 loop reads CASSPWASSGNTIYF. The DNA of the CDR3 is TGTGCCAGCAGCCCATGGGCCTCCTCTGGAAACACCATATATTTT.

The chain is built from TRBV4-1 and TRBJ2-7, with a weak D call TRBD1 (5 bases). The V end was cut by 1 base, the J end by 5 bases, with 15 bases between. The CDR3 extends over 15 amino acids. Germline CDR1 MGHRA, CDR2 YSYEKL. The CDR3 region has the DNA TGCGCCAGCAGCCAAGGGGGCGGTCAGGTAGACGAGCAGTACTTC. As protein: CASSQGGGQVDEQYF.

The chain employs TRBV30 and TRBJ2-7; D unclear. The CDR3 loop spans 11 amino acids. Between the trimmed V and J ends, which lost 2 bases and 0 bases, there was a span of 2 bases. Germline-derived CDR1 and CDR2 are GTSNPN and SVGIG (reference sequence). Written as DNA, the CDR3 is TGTGCCTGGAGTCTCTCCTACGAGCAGTACTTC. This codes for CAWSLSYEQYF. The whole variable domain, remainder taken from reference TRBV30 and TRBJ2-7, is SQTIHQWPATLVQPVGSPLSLECTVEGTSNPNLYWYRQAAGRGLQLLFYSVGIGQISSEVPQNLSASRPQDRQFILSSKKLLLSDSGFYLCAWSLSYEQYFGPGTRLTVT.

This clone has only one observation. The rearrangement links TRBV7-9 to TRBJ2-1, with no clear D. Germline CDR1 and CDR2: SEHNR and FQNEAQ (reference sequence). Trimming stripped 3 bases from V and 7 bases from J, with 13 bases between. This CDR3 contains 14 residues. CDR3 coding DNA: TGTGCCAGCAGCTTTTTTCTAGTCTCAAATGAGCAGTTCTTC. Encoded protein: CASSFFLVSNEQFF.

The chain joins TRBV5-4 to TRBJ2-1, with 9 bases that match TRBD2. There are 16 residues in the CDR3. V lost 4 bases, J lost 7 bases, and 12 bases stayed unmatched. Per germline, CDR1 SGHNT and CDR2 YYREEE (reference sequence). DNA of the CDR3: TGTGCCAGCAGCCCGATAGCGGGAGAGGGGGATAATGAGCAGTTCTTC. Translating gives CASSPIAGEGDNEQFF.

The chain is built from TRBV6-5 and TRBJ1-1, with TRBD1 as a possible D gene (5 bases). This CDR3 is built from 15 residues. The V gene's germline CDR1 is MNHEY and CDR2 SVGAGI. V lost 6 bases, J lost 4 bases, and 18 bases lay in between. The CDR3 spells CASSPGRGRGTEAFF. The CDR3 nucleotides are TGTGCCAGCAGCCCAGGGAGGGGTAGAGGCACTGAAGCTTTCTTT.